This entry lists 22 T cell receptor beta chains sequenced from one sample in a study of blood T cell repertoires in COVID-19. Libraries were prepared by immunoSEQ multiplex PCR; TCRdb keeps only in-frame clonotypes and omits some of them. Here the sample spans more than 250,000 clones, 70% to 90% being singletons. Sequencing input: PBMCs or T cells enriched from blood (not recorded which). These receptors all stem from a woman aged 30 to 39 who had recovered from COVID-19.

The rearrangement joins TRBV11-1 to TRBJ1-1; D not resolved. Germline V gives CDR1 SGHAT, CDR2 FQDESV (reference sequence). V lost 1 base to trimming and J lost 5 bases, with 11 bases between them. CDR3 size: 14 residues. The CDR3 spells CASSLGRRDTEAFF. CDR3 bases: TGTGCCAGCAGCTTAGGGCGACGGGATACTGAAGCTTTCTTT.

The J gene is TRBJ1-2, the V gene TRBV6-5; D unresolved. Trimming shortened V by 5 bases and J by 8 bases, and 21 bases separated the two germline ends. Germline V gives CDR1 MNHEY, CDR2 SVGAGI. CDR3 size: 15 residues. In DNA form, the CDR3 reads TGTGCCAGCAGTCTGACCGGACTCCCCGAGGTCGGCTACACCTTC. This encodes CASSLTGLPEVGYTF.

This clone was counted a single time. This chain connects TRBV15 to TRBJ2-7, with TRBD2 matching 11 bases. J lost 2 bases, V lost 0 bases, and 6 bases had no gene match. This CDR3 has 17 residues. In germline, CDR1 is LNHNV, CDR2 YYDKDF (reference sequence). The CDR3 DNA reads TGTGCCACCAGCAGAGATCTAGCGGGGGGAACTCCCTACGAGCAGTACTTC. As protein: CATSRDLAGGTPYEQYF.

This chain joins TRBV27 and TRBJ1-5, with unresolved D. This CDR3 spans 15 amino acids. Germline assignment: CDR1 MNHEY and CDR2 SMNVEV (reference sequence). Trimming removed 5 bases at V and 6 bases at J, with 17 bases between. CDR3 sequence: CASSLGPAGGQPQHF. The CDR3 DNA follows: TGTGCCAGCAGTCTCGGCCCAGCCGGCGGTCAGCCCCAGCATTTT.

The rearrangement joins TRBV20-1 to TRBJ2-1, with D unresolved. This CDR3 is built from 11 residues. CDR1 is DFQATT and CDR2 is SNEGSKA in the germline V gene (reference sequence). Trimming took off 7 bases at V and 6 bases at J, with 10 bases between the two ends. For the CDR3, the DNA is TGCAGTGTTAAGCAGCGCAATGAGCAGTTCTTC. Its protein product is CSVKQRNEQFF.

The chain joins TRBV5-8 to TRBJ2-7; D possibly corresponds to TRBD1 (5 bases). V gave up 0 bases and J gave up 3 bases, with 10 bases separating them. Germline loops: CDR1 SGHTS, CDR2 YDEGEE. This CDR3 spans 14 amino acids. The CDR3 spells CASSLGQGIYEQYF. As DNA, the CDR3 is TGTGCCAGCAGCTTGGGTCAGGGAATCTACGAGCAGTACTTC.

The chain uses TRBV25-1 and TRBJ1-1, with TRBD1 as a possible D gene (6 bases). Looked up from germline, CDR1 is MGHDK and CDR2 is SYGVNS. This CDR3 has 14 amino acids. Between the trimmed V and J ends, which lost 7 bases and 0 bases, there was a span of 12 bases. The CDR3 sequence: CASIGQSMNTEAFF. As DNA, the CDR3 is TGTGCCAGCATAGGACAGAGCATGAACACTGAAGCTTTCTTT.

The V and J genes are TRBV10-3 and TRBJ1-3, with a possible D match to TRBD1 (6 bases). Germline V gene lookup returns CDR1 ENHRY and CDR2 SYGVKD. The CDR3 totals 17 residues. V was pared by 4 bases and J by 7 bases, with 23 bases between. DNA of the CDR3: TGTGCCATCAGTGGTGGTACCCCCGAACAGGGAACCAACACCATATATTTT. This sequence encodes CAISGGTPEQGTNTIYF.

This chain joins TRBV27 and TRBJ2-1; 7 bases are shared with TRBD1. Germline loops: CDR1 MNHEY, CDR2 SMNVEV (reference sequence). V was clipped by 2 bases and J by 4 bases; unmatched bases: 5. The length of the CDR3 is 15 residues. The CDR3 loop is CASSLIGTAYNEQFF. CDR3 nucleotides: TGTGCCAGCAGTTTAATCGGGACAGCGTACAATGAGCAGTTCTTC.

The chain joins TRBV7-9 to TRBJ2-7, with a possible D match to TRBD1 (5 bases). The CDR3 spans 14 residues. CDR1 SEHNR and CDR2 FQNEAQ come from the germline V gene (reference sequence). Deletions cut 1 base from V and 4 bases from J, with 11 bases between. CDR3 coding DNA: TGTGCCAGCAGCTTAGTAGGGGCCCGATACGAGCAGTACTTC. The encoded protein is CASSLVGARYEQYF.

The CDR3 here is CASIVRGSTEAFF. CDR3 nucleotides: TGTGCCAGCATAGTCCGGGGAAGCACTGAAGCTTTCTTT. V usage is TRBV6-5 and J usage is TRBJ1-1; D gene ambiguous. Trimming shortened V by 7 bases and J by 4 bases, and 13 bases separated the two germline ends. This CDR3 is built from 13 residues. Germline CDR1 MNHEY, CDR2 SVGAGI.

The V call is TRBV6-2 or TRBV6-3, the J call TRBJ2-1; 8 bases are a match to TRBD2. In germline, CDR1 is MNHEY, CDR2 SVGEGT. With V trimmed by 2 bases and J by 1 base, 4 bases remained unmatched. CDR3 length: 16 residues. The CDR3 region has the DNA TGTGCCAGCAGTTACGGGCGGGGGGTTTCCTACAATGAGCAGTTCTTC. It specifies CASSYGRGVSYNEQFF.

The J gene is TRBJ2-1, the V gene TRBV11-3; tentatively, D is TRBD2 (5 bases). CDR1 and CDR2 (germline): SGHNT, YENEEA. The V and J ends lost 3 bases and 2 bases respectively, with 11 bases between them. This CDR3 spans 15 amino acids. The CDR3 DNA follows: TGTGCCAGCAGCTTGGGCCTAGCTGCCTACAATGAGCAGTTCTTC. Protein product: CASSLGLAAYNEQFF.

This clone was recorded once. The chain uses TRBV4-2 and TRBJ1-1; D is ambiguous. This CDR3 has 14 amino acids. Per the germline V gene, CDR1 is LGHNA and CDR2 is YNFKEQ. V was pared by 0 bases and J by 0 bases, with 5 bases between. CDR3 sequence (DNA): TGTGCCAGCAGCCAAGATGAGGTGAACACTGAAGCTTTCTTT. It codes for CASSQDEVNTEAFF.

The rearrangement links TRBV7-9 to TRBJ2-5; no firm D call. Germline assignment: CDR1 SEHNR and CDR2 FQNEAQ (reference sequence). V dropped 3 bases and J dropped 5 bases, with 10 bases sitting between them. The length of the CDR3 is 13 residues. The CDR3, as DNA: TGTGCCAGCAGCTTGGCTTTGAAGGAGACCCAGTACTTC. It translates to CASSLALKETQYF.

This chain uses TRBV4-3 with TRBJ1-1; 9 nucleotides match TRBD1. There are 17 residues in the CDR3. CDR1 is LGHNA and CDR2 is YSLEER in the germline V gene. V lost 4 bases, J lost 1 base, and 10 bases stayed unmatched. CDR3 bases: TGCGCCAGCAGCCGCACAGGGGGCGTTACGGGGAACACTGAAGCTTTCTTT. It codes for CASSRTGGVTGNTEAFF.

V is TRBV29-1 and J is TRBJ1-2, with 7 bases lining up with TRBD1. The germline CDR1 and CDR2 sequences are SQVTM and ANQGSEA. The CDR3 length is 15 residues. Unmatched junction bases numbered 10, after V lost 6 bases and J lost 0 bases. In DNA, the CDR3 is TGCAGCGTGGTCACAGGGGACTTAGCTAACTATGGCTACACCTTC. Translation: CSVVTGDLANYGYTF.

The gene calls are TRBV2 and TRBJ1-1; a weak D match, TRBD1 (6 bases). Germline loops: CDR1 SNHLY, CDR2 FYNNEI. This CDR3 spans 16 amino acids. Trimming shortened V by 5 bases and J by 7 bases, and 23 bases separated the two germline ends. DNA of the CDR3: TGTGCCAGCAGTCTATACCAGGGCCCCATAGGGGGTGAAGCTTTCTTT. Translating it yields CASSLYQGPIGGEAFF.

This clone was seen once. The genes are TRBV6-1 and TRBJ1-2; no firm D call. V shed 2 bases and J shed 3 bases, with 13 bases lying between them. The CDR3 is made up of 15 amino acids. Germline loops: CDR1 MNHNS, CDR2 SASEGT. The CDR3 DNA is TGTGCCAGCAGTGAAAAGGCGGCCTCCCACTATGGCTACACCTTC. It translates to CASSEKAASHYGYTF.

CDR3 sequence reads: CASTVTGAAGDGYTF. The CDR3 coding sequence is TGTGCCAGCACCGTGACAGGGGCCGCTGGGGATGGCTACACCTTC. The V and J genes are TRBV7-2 and TRBJ1-2, with 8 bases identical to TRBD1. Germline V gene lookup returns CDR1 SGHTA and CDR2 FQGNSA. The junction had 13 bases not matched to a gene; V was cut back by 7 bases and J by 6 bases. CDR3 length: 15 amino acids.

This chain connects TRBV29-1 to TRBJ1-2, with 10 nucleotides matching TRBD1. Trimming cost V 7 bases and J 7 bases; bases outside gene matches: 9. This CDR3 has 13 residues. Germline-derived CDR1 and CDR2 are SQVTM and ANQGSEA. The CDR3 DNA reads TGCAGCGCCGGTGGACAGGGGGTTCTTGGCTACACCTTC. It translates to CSAGGQGVLGYTF.

This rearrangement joins TRBV7-3 to TRBJ2-3, with 10 bases lining up with TRBD2. J was trimmed by 5 bases and V by 3 bases; bases with no gene match: 8. CDR1 is SGHTA, CDR2 FQGTGA, per germline. The CDR3 is 16 amino acids. For the CDR3, the DNA is TGTGCCAGCAGCTTTAAAGCGGGGGGGCCTTTAGATACGCAGTATTTT. Translated, it gives CASSFKAGGPLDTQYF.